The rows below give T cell receptor beta chains drawn from one sample of a study of cytomegalovirus exposure and HLA in healthy donors. Sequencing used immunoSEQ multiplex PCR; TCRdb keeps in-frame clones, though not all of them. Of some 140,000 clones in the sample, 79% were seen once. The sequenced sample was PBMCs. The source is a man between 18 and 35 years old in good health and CMV-seronegative. Both conserved end residues are part of each CDR3. Each record gives: J gene, CDR3 length, V gene, CDR3 protein.

j_call: TRBJ1-5; cdr3_length: 15; v_call: TRBV5-6; cdr3_aa: CASSFRRWSNQPQHF
j_call: TRBJ2-3; cdr3_length: 15; v_call: TRBV6-4; cdr3_aa: CASSPLAGGPDTQYF
j_call: TRBJ2-7; cdr3_length: 15; v_call: TRBV19; cdr3_aa: CASSIGTGVAYEQYF
j_call: TRBJ1-2; cdr3_length: 15; v_call: TRBV6-1; cdr3_aa: CASSPGRGSGYGYTF
j_call: TRBJ1-4; cdr3_length: 14; v_call: TRBV7-8; cdr3_aa: CASSPRRTGEKLFF
j_call: TRBJ1-2; cdr3_length: 15; v_call: TRBV7-2; cdr3_aa: CASSYGQGLYYGYTF
j_call: TRBJ1-6; cdr3_length: 13; v_call: TRBV4-3; cdr3_aa: CASSTGYNSPLHF
j_call: TRBJ1-5; cdr3_length: 14; v_call: TRBV5-6; cdr3_aa: CASSQTGGQQPQHF
j_call: TRBJ2-7; cdr3_length: 14; v_call: TRBV15; cdr3_aa: CATSRVIAGYEQYF
j_call: TRBJ2-1; cdr3_length: 14; v_call: TRBV7-9; cdr3_aa: CASSLRGIGNEQFF
j_call: TRBJ1-4; cdr3_length: 15; v_call: TRBV5-4; cdr3_aa: CASSLGGQGNEKLFF
j_call: TRBJ1-1; cdr3_length: 13; v_call: TRBV29-1; cdr3_aa: CSVMTGGTTEAFF
j_call: TRBJ1-2; cdr3_length: 14; v_call: TRBV9; cdr3_aa: CASSARAKGYGYTF
j_call: TRBJ2-1; cdr3_length: 14; v_call: TRBV29-1; cdr3_aa: CSVEGTSAYNEQFF
j_call: TRBJ2-1; cdr3_length: 16; v_call: TRBV5-4; cdr3_aa: CASSLVDWSSYNEQFF
j_call: TRBJ2-1; cdr3_length: 14; v_call: TRBV6-4; cdr3_aa: CASSEQGGGNEQFF
j_call: TRBJ1-4; cdr3_length: 15; v_call: TRBV19; cdr3_aa: CASSIFEGANEKLFF
j_call: TRBJ1-5; cdr3_length: 13; v_call: TRBV2; cdr3_aa: CASSRTRGEPQHF
j_call: TRBJ2-5; cdr3_length: 15; v_call: TRBV27; cdr3_aa: CASSSQGYDQETQYF
j_call: TRBJ2-1; cdr3_length: 14; v_call: TRBV6-5; cdr3_aa: CASSTGLVSAEQFF
j_call: TRBJ1-4; cdr3_length: 12; v_call: TRBV10-3; cdr3_aa: CATGTGMEKLFF
j_call: TRBJ1-1; cdr3_length: 13; v_call: TRBV2; cdr3_aa: CASSRQGHTEAFF
j_call: TRBJ1-6; cdr3_length: 15; v_call: TRBV6-5; cdr3_aa: CASGRGDRDNSPLHF
j_call: TRBJ1-2; cdr3_length: 16; v_call: TRBV6-1; cdr3_aa: CASSGQGRFWGYGYTF
j_call: TRBJ1-2; cdr3_length: 10; v_call: TRBV7-9; cdr3_aa: CASSPTGYTF
j_call: TRBJ1-3; cdr3_length: 15; v_call: TRBV11-3; cdr3_aa: CASSPGQGPGNTIYF
j_call: TRBJ1-3; cdr3_length: 15; v_call: TRBV19; cdr3_aa: CASSDRSGSGNTIYF
j_call: TRBJ2-3; cdr3_length: 16; v_call: TRBV4-1; cdr3_aa: CASSQEGLAGTDTQYF
j_call: TRBJ1-2; cdr3_length: 15; v_call: TRBV18; cdr3_aa: CASSPGTGGDYGYTF
j_call: TRBJ1-3; cdr3_length: 14; v_call: TRBV5-1; cdr3_aa: CASSDTASGNTIYF
j_call: TRBJ1-1; cdr3_length: 13; v_call: TRBV18; cdr3_aa: CASSPGPNAEAFF
j_call: TRBJ1-2; cdr3_length: 12; v_call: TRBV27; cdr3_aa: CATPRLDHGYTF
j_call: TRBJ2-5; cdr3_length: 14; v_call: TRBV7-7; cdr3_aa: CASSASGSQETQYF
j_call: TRBJ2-7; cdr3_length: 14; v_call: TRBV2; cdr3_aa: CASSERDRIYEQYF
j_call: TRBJ2-5; cdr3_length: 10; v_call: TRBV9; cdr3_aa: CASGGETQYF
j_call: TRBJ2-1; cdr3_length: 14; v_call: TRBV7-7; cdr3_aa: CASSSGGARNEQFF
j_call: TRBJ1-1; cdr3_length: 13; v_call: TRBV4-1; cdr3_aa: CASWDRSGNGAFF
j_call: TRBJ1-1; cdr3_length: 10; v_call: TRBV29-1; cdr3_aa: CSVETGEAFF
j_call: TRBJ2-3; cdr3_length: 14; v_call: TRBV4-3; cdr3_aa: CASTPDRVTDTQYF
j_call: TRBJ1-4; cdr3_length: 13; v_call: TRBV7-9; cdr3_aa: CSSPDRINEKLFF
j_call: TRBJ2-5; cdr3_length: 13; v_call: TRBV19; cdr3_aa: CASTDSIGETQYF
j_call: TRBJ1-2; cdr3_length: 13; v_call: TRBV2; cdr3_aa: CASRRDSNYGYTF
j_call: TRBJ1-2; cdr3_length: 16; v_call: TRBV2; cdr3_aa: CASSPIRGYANYGYTF
j_call: TRBJ1-6; cdr3_length: 18; v_call: TRBV4-1; cdr3_aa: CASYGTEDSDPNNSPLHF
j_call: TRBJ1-6; cdr3_length: 14; v_call: TRBV6-1; cdr3_aa: CASSEAPRVSPLHF
j_call: TRBJ1-6; cdr3_length: 20; v_call: TRBV5-4; cdr3_aa: CASSLEVTGGRSSYNSPLHF